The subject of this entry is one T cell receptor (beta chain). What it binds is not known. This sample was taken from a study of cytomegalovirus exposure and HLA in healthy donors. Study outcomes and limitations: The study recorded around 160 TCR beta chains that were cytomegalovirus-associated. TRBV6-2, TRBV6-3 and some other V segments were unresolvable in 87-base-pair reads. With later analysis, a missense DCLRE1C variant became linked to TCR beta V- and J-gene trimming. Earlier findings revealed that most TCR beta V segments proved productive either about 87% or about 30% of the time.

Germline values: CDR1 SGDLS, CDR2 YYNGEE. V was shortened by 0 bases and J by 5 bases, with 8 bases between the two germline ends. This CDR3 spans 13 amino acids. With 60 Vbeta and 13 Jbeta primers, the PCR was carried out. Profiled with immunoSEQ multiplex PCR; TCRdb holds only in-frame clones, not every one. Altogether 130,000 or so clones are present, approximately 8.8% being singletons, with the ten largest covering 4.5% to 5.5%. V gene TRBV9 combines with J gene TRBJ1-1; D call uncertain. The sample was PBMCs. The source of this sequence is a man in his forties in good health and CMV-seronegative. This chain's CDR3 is CASSVDRGTEAFF. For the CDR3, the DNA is TGTGCCAGCAGCGTAGATAGAGGGACTGAAGCTTTCTTT.